This T cell receptor (beta chain) appears in the sequencing data of a study of persistence of HIV-infected CD4 T cells. About this clone: What it recognizes is unknown.

This CDR3 spans 15 amino acids. Trimming removed 3 bases from V and 2 bases from J; junction bases left unmatched: 4. Germline CDR1 reads KGHDR; CDR2 reads SFDVKD. Anti-CD3/anti-CD28 beads served as a nonspecific positive control stimulus. Sorting of responding CD4+ T cells relied on upregulated CD40 ligand together with CD69. Inclusion required CMV-positive serology and CD4+ counts above 400 cells/uL. Sequencing used immunoSEQ version 4 in survey mode. The protocol was immunoSEQ multiplex PCR, while the TCRdb copy is restricted to in-frame clones and leaves out a portion. The sample records tens of thousands of clones, about 87% being singletons.

The sample in question was CD4+ T cells sorted from PBMCs after approximately 18-hour stimulation, obtained from a patient who received antiretroviral therapy. The V gene is TRBV24-1, the J gene TRBJ2-3, with TRBD1 matching 7 bases. The receptor's source is an adult woman with HIV who was CMV-seropositive. The CDR3 bases are TGTGCCACCAGTGATCGAGGACAGGACACAGATACGCAGTATTTT. Its protein is CATSDRGQDTDTQYF.